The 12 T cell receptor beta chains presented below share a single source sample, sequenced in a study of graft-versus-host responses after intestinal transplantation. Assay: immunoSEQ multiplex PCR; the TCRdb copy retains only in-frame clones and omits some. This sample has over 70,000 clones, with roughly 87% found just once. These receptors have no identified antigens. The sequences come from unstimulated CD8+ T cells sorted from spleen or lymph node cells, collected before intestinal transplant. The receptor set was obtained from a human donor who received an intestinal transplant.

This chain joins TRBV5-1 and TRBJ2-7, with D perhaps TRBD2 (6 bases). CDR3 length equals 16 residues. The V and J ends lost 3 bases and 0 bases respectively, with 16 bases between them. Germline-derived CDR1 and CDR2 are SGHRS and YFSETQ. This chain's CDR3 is CASSSGEVASSYEQYF. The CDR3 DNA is TGCGCCAGCAGCTCGGGGGAAGTAGCGAGCTCCTACGAGCAGTACTTC.

The CDR3 region is CASSLMGGYGYTF. In DNA, the CDR3 is TGTGCCAGCAGCTTAATGGGGGGCTATGGCTACACCTTC. J is TRBJ1-2 and V is TRBV13, with TRBD1 as a possible D gene (5 bases). Germline V gene sequence: CDR1 PRHDT, CDR2 FYEKMQ (reference sequence). CDR3 length equals 13 residues. The ends were cut back, 2 bases at V and 4 bases at J, with 8 bases in the middle.

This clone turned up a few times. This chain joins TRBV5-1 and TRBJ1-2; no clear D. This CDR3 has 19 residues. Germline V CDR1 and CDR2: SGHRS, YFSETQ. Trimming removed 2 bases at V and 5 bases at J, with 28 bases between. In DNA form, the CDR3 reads TGCGCCAGCAGCTTATCCCCCGTGGGCACTGTTACCCGAGAATATGGCTACACCTTC. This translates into CASSLSPVGTVTREYGYTF.

The CDR3 sequence is CSAVQGNEQYF. The CDR3 nucleotides are TGCAGTGCTGTACAGGGGAACGAGCAGTACTTC. This sequence joins TRBV20-1 and TRBJ2-7, with 7 bases that match TRBD1. Germline lookup yields CDR1 DFQATT and CDR2 SNEGSKA (reference sequence). V was clipped by 5 bases and J by 5 bases; unmatched bases: 3. CDR3 size: 11 residues.

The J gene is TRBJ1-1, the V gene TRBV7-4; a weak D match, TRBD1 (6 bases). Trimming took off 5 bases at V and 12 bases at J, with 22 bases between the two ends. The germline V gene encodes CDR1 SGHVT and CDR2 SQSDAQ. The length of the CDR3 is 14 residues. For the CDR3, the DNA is TGTGCCAGCAGCACCCCCGACAGGAAGCTGAAGACTTTCTTT. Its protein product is CASSTPDRKLKTFF.

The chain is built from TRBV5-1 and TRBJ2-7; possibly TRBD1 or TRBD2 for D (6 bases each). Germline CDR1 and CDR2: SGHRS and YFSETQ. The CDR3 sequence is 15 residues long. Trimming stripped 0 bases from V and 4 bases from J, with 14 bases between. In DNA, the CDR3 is TGCGCCAGCAGCTTGGAGTGGGGGGCGGGGTACGAGCAGTACTTC. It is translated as CASSLEWGAGYEQYF.

The CDR3 region is CASSLGTEDYEQYF. The CDR3 DNA is TGTGCCAGCAGTTTGGGGACAGAGGACTACGAGCAGTACTTC. The gene calls are TRBV27 and TRBJ2-7; TRBD1 aligns across 7 bases. This CDR3 has 14 residues. J lost 3 bases, V lost 3 bases, and 5 bases had no gene match. Germline CDR1 MNHEY, CDR2 SMNVEV (reference sequence).

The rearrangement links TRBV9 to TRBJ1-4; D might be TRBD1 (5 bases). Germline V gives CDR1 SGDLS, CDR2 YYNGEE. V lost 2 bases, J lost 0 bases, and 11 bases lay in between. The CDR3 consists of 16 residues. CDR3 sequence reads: CASSVGTSSTNEKLFF. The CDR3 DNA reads TGTGCCAGCAGCGTCGGGACTTCCTCAACTAATGAAAAACTGTTTTTT.

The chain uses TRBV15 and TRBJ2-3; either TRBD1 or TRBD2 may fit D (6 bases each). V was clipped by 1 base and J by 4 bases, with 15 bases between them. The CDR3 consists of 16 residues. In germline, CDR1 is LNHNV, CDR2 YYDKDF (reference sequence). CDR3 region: CATSRASGGQADTQYF. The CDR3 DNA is TGTGCCACCAGCAGAGCCAGTGGGGGGCAGGCAGATACGCAGTATTTT.

CDR3 sequence (DNA): TGTGCCAGTAGTGTAGCGGGGGGGCCCTACAATGAGCAGTTCTTC. It is translated as CASSVAGGPYNEQFF. This sequence joins TRBV19 and TRBJ2-1, with TRBD2 matching over 11 bases. CDR3 size: 15 residues. V gave up 5 bases and J gave up 2 bases; unmatched junction bases: 2. The germline V gene encodes CDR1 LNHDA and CDR2 SQIVND (reference sequence). The full variable domain, rest sourced from reference TRBV19 and TRBJ2-1, is DGGITQSPKYLFRKEGQNVTLSCEQNLNHDAMYWYRQDPGQGLRLIYYSQIVNDFQKGDIAEGYSVSREKKESFPLTVTSAQKNPTAFYLCASSVAGGPYNEQFFGPGTRLTVL.

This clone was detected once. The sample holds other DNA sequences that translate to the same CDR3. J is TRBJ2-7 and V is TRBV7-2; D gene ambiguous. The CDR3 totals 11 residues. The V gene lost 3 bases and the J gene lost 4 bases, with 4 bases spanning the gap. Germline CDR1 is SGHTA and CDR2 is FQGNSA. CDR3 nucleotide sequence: TGTGCCAGCAGCTTCAGTTACGAGCAGTACTTC. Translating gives CASSFSYEQYF.

CDR3 sequence: CASSLGELDYEQYF. The CDR3 DNA is TGTGCCAGCAGCTTGGGGGAGTTAGACTACGAGCAGTACTTC. J is TRBJ2-7 and V is TRBV11-2; D is perhaps TRBD1 or TRBD2 (5 bases each). With 3 bases removed from V and 3 bases from J, the gap between germline ends came to 12 bases. Germline V CDR1 and CDR2: SGHAT, FQNNGV. The CDR3 runs to 14 residues.